The entry that follows covers one TCR beta chain sequence. Its target is not known. This CDR3 spans 18 amino acids. The J segment lost 0 bases and the V segment lost 5 bases, leaving 13 bases of the junction unmatched. This entry is derived from a study of response to subunit inactivated influenza vaccine. Whole-study findings and limits: Each seasonal flu vaccination may recruit only limited new T cells, authors suggested.

One entry per CDR3 protein results from TCRdb running MiXCR on the RT-PCR reads. The sample consists of around 480,000 distinct CDR3 sequences, 11% of them appearing once. The sequence derives from a man in his fifties or sixties who received an inactivated influenza vaccine. This chain links TRBV12-3 or TRBV12-4 with TRBJ2-5, with 9 bases identical to TRBD2. The sample consisted of PBMCs from blood, taken 35 to 45 days after vaccination. CDR3 in amino acids: CASSRHLPSGAYQETQYF. The CDR3, as DNA: TGTGCCAGCAGTCGACATTTACCTAGCGGGGCGTACCAAGAGACCCAGTACTTC.